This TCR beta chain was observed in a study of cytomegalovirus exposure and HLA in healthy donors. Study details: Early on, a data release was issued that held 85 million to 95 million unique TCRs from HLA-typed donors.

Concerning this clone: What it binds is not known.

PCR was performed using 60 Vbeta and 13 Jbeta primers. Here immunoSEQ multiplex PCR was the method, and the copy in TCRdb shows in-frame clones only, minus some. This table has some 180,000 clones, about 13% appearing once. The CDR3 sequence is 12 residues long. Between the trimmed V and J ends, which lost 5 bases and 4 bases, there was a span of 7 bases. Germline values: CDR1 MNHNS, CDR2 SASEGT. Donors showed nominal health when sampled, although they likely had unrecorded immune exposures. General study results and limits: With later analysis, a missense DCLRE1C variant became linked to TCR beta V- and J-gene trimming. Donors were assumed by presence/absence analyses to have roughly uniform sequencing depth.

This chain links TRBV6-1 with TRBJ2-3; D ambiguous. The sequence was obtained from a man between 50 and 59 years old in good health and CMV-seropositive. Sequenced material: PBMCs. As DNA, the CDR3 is TGTGCCAGCAGTTCGATAGCAGATACGCAGTATTTT. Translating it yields CASSSIADTQYF.